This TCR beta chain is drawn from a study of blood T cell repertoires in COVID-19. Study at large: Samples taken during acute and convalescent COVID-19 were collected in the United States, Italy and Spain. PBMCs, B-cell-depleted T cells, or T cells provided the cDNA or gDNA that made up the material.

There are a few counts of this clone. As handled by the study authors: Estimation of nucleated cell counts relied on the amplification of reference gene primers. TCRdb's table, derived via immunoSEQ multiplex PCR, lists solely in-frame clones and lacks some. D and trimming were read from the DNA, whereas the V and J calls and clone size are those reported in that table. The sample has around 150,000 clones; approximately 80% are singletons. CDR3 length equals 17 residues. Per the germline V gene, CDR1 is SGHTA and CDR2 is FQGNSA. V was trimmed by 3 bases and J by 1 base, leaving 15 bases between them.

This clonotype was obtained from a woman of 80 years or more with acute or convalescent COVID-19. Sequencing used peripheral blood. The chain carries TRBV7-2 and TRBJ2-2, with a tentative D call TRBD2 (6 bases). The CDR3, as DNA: TGTGCCAGCAGCTTGTTAGGAGGGAGGCTGAACACCGGGGAGCTGTTTTTT. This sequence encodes CASSLLGGRLNTGELFF.